The present T cell receptor (beta chain) was sequenced within a study of cytomegalovirus exposure and HLA in healthy donors. About this clone: Its target is unknown.

Study findings and constraints: The study recorded 160 or so TCR beta chains that were cytomegalovirus-associated. A few of the chains that were CMV-associated were confirmed in vitro to be specific for CMV antigens. Reported findings show TCR beta sequences accurately forecast HLA-A and HLA-B alleles in most subjects. DRB1 showed the most TCR associations and HLA-C the fewest in a later analysis, as rates varied by HLA locus.

V lost 4 bases to trimming and J lost 6 bases; unmatched junction nucleotides: 11. Germline V gene data show CDR1 as MNHNY and CDR2 as SVGAGI (reference sequence). This CDR3 has 15 amino acids. PCR was performed using 60 Vbeta and 13 Jbeta primers. Method: immunoSEQ multiplex PCR; TCRdb's copy keeps in-frame clones and lacks some. This table holds about 120,000 clones, 81% found once. Material for sequencing was PBMCs. This TCR was sampled from a man between 18 and 35 years old in good health and CMV-seropositive. The V gene is TRBV6-6, the J gene TRBJ2-7, with 8 nucleotides matching TRBD2. The CDR3 region is CASSSRAGVYSEQYF. The CDR3, as DNA: TGTGCCAGCAGTTCCCGAGCGGGAGTATATAGCGAGCAGTACTTC.